In this sample, the clone carrying this T cell receptor beta chain turned up many times. TCRdb re-called the PCR reads through MiXCR. This table holds about 39,000 clones, approximately 17% found once. This sample is drawn from a study of metastatic and nonmetastatic thyroid tumors. The entire patient cohort was treatment-naive prior to thyroid surgery. CDR1 is SGHAT and CDR2 is FQNNGV in the germline V gene. The CDR3 contains 12 residues. V shed 5 bases and J shed 5 bases, with 4 bases lying between them. The material sequenced was tumor tissue. The V call is TRBV11-2, the J call TRBJ1-6; D unresolved. This clonotype was obtained from a female donor with papillary thyroid cancer or a benign thyroid nodule (not recorded which). Some clones in this sample may be carry-over from other donors' samples. CDR3 amino acids: CASSHNNSPLHF. The CDR3 DNA sequence: TGTGCCAGCAGCCACAATAATTCACCCCTCCACTTT.